This T cell receptor beta chain was sequenced for a study of T cell repertoires in cytomegalovirus infection. Study information: Matching HLA type and CMV infection were both indicated by public TCR beta signatures.

The CDR3 totals 14 residues. V trimming: 4 bases; J trimming: 7 bases; junction bases outside the gene matches: 5. Study-wide findings and caveats: Summed public TCR beta family frequency identified CMV carriers bearing the relevant HLA.

The table lists this clonotype with many counts. Antigen unknown. TCRdb re-derived calls from the reads in MiXCR, one entry per CDR3 protein. The profile shows around 330,000 distinct CDR3 sequences, roughly a sixth of them singletons. The source of this sequence is a human donor in good health (CMV status not recorded). Some clones in this sample may be carry-over from other donors' samples. The V and J genes are TRBV12-3 or TRBV12-4 and TRBJ1-1; TRBD1 aligns across 11 bases. Sequencing was performed on PBMCs. The CDR3 DNA reads as TGTGCCAGCAGTTGGACAGGGGGCGCAGGTGAAGCTTTCTTT. This gives the protein CASSWTGGAGEAFF.